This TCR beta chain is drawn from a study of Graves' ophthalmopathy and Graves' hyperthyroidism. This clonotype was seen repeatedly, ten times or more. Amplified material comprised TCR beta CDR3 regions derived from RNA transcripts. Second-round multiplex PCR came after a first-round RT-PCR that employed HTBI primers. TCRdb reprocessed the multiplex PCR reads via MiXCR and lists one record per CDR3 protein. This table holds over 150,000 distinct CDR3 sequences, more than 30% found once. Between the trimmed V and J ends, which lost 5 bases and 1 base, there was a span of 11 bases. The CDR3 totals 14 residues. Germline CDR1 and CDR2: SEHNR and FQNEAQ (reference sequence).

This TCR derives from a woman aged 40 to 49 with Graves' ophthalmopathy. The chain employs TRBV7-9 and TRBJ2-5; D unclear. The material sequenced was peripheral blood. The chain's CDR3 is CASSEATAQETQYF. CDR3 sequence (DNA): TGTGCCAGCAGCGAGGCTACAGCCCAAGAGACCCAGTACTTC.